A single sample is the source of the 26 T cell receptor beta chains below, sequenced in a study of OX40 agonist ivuxolimab in advanced cancers. This table comes from immunoSEQ multiplex PCR, and its TCRdb copy is limited to in-frame clones, with some not included. This sample yields over 14,000 clones, of which around 90% are seen a single time; about 23% belongs to the top ten. The specimen was CD4+ or CD8+ T cells sorted from blood, collected in a trial of the OX40 agonist ivuxolimab. The origin of the receptors is an adult with an advanced solid tumor such as melanoma, head and neck, liver or kidney cancer.

The sample holds one count of this clone. V is TRBV19 and J is TRBJ2-7, with 7 positions matching TRBD1. The CDR3 sequence is 13 residues long. V lost 5 bases, J lost 2 bases, and 3 bases stayed unmatched. Germline-derived CDR1 and CDR2 are LNHDA and SQIVND (reference sequence). As DNA, the CDR3 is TGTGCCAGTAGTGTGGGACAGACCTACGAGCAGTACTTC. It is translated as CASSVGQTYEQYF.

This clone appeared a single time. The rearrangement uses TRBV6-1 and TRBJ1-1; a weak D match, TRBD1 (5 bases). Trimming pared 3 bases from V and 1 base from J, leaving 9 bases between. Germline V lookup: CDR1 MNHNS, CDR2 SASEGT. This CDR3 is built from 14 residues. The CDR3 DNA reads TGTGCCAGCAGTGACCTAAGGGGGAACACTGAAGCTTTCTTT. Translation gives CASSDLRGNTEAFF.

This chain uses TRBV4-2 with TRBJ1-2; perhaps TRBD1 as D (5 bases). Trimming pared 3 bases from V and 6 bases from J, leaving 11 bases between. The CDR3 has 13 amino acids. From germline, CDR1 is LGHNA and CDR2 YNFKEQ. The CDR3 loop is CASSQGDGDGYTF. As DNA, the CDR3 is TGTGCCAGCAGCCAGGGGGACGGCGATGGCTACACCTTC.

The chain has TRBV19 and TRBJ1-1, with D uncertain. Germline V lookup: CDR1 LNHDA, CDR2 SQIVND (reference sequence). V lost 0 bases and J 6 bases, leaving 11 bases between the germline ends. The CDR3 is made up of 14 amino acids. CDR3 sequence: CASSIDVEVPEAFF. CDR3 DNA: TGTGCCAGTAGTATAGATGTGGAGGTCCCTGAAGCTTTCTTT.

The gene calls are TRBV28 and TRBJ1-2; 7 bases fit TRBD1. Germline assignment: CDR1 MDHEN and CDR2 SYDVKM. Trimming cost V 5 bases and J 2 bases; bases outside gene matches: 11. CDR3 length equals 16 residues. The CDR3 protein is CASSPPLRQGNYGYTF. DNA for the CDR3: TGTGCCAGCAGTCCGCCGCTCCGACAGGGAAACTATGGCTACACCTTC.

This clone was recorded only once. The chain links TRBV9 to TRBJ2-3; the D is unclear. Germline V CDR1 and CDR2: SGDLS, YYNGEE. The CDR3 contains 15 residues. With 3 bases removed from V and 0 bases from J, the gap between germline ends came to 11 bases. The CDR3, as DNA: TGTGCCAGCAGCGGTGGAACGATTAGCACAGATACGCAGTATTTT. Its translation is CASSGGTISTDTQYF.

This chain links TRBV27 with TRBJ2-7, with 7 nucleotides matching TRBD1. Germline CDR1 is MNHEY and CDR2 is SMNVEV (reference sequence). J was trimmed by 3 bases and V by 6 bases; bases with no gene match: 5. The CDR3 covers 13 residues. CDR3 nucleotides: TGTGCCAGCAGGCCGACAGGGCGCTACGAGCAGTACTTC. Encoded protein: CASRPTGRYEQYF.

In DNA, the CDR3 is TGTGCTAGTACCTGGGGGGTCGGGCTATCCGGGGAGCTGTTTTTT. This gives the protein CASTWGVGLSGELFF. The J gene is TRBJ2-2, the V gene TRBV12-5; possible D gene TRBD2, 6 bases. The CDR3 sequence is 15 residues long. V gave up 8 bases and J gave up 6 bases, with 19 bases separating them. CDR1 and CDR2 from the germline V gene are LGHNT and FRNRAP.

The genes are TRBV5-1 and TRBJ1-1, with D uncertain. CDR1 SGHRS and CDR2 YFSETQ come from the germline V gene. CDR3 length equals 14 residues. Trimming took off 0 bases at V and 1 base at J, with 7 bases between the two ends. CDR3 DNA: TGCGCCAGCAGCTTGGGTGAAGGGAACACTGAAGCTTTCTTT. The encoded protein is CASSLGEGNTEAFF.

This clone showed up just once. The V call is TRBV11-2, the J call TRBJ1-2; D gene uncertain. The CDR3 runs 15 residues. CDR1 and CDR2 from the germline V gene are SGHAT and FQNNGV. Trimming stripped 1 base from V and 0 bases from J, with 9 bases between. The CDR3 loop reads CASSLAAEANYGYTF. The DNA for the CDR3 is TGTGCCAGCAGCTTAGCGGCAGAAGCTAACTATGGCTACACCTTC.

In regard to this clone: An end of the junction differs from the germline gene, which may be a read error. The chain employs TRBV7-7 and TRBJ2-7, with 7 nucleotides matching TRBD1. The CDR3 length is 13 residues. Per germline, CDR1 SSHAT and CDR2 FNYEAQ (reference sequence). This chain's CDR3 is CASSLGDSYEQYF. The DNA of the CDR3 is TGTGCTAGCAGCTTAGGGGACAGCTACGAGCAGTACTTC.

The chain couples TRBV5-1 to TRBJ1-5; 7 nucleotides align to TRBD1. The germline CDR1 and CDR2 sequences are SGHRS and YFSETQ. CDR3 length equals 15 residues. Losses at the gene ends were 0 bases for V and 7 bases for J; bases not matched to a gene: 7. CDR3 nucleotides: TGCGCCAGCAGCTTGGATCAGGGGGTAGGACAGCCCCAGCATTTT. Translated: CASSLDQGVGQPQHF.

This clone appeared a single time. The rearrangement links TRBV5-3 to TRBJ1-1, with 7 bases fitting TRBD1. TRBV5-3 is identified as an open reading frame with a role that is uncertain. The CDR3 is made up of 11 amino acids. With 8 bases clipped from V and 8 bases from J, the junction kept 6 bases outside the gene matches. CDR3 region: CASSMDREAFF. DNA for the CDR3: TGTGCCAGCAGCATGGACAGGGAAGCTTTCTTT.

This clone has only a few counts. This chain uses TRBV10-1 with TRBJ2-7, with D perhaps TRBD1 (6 bases). Germline CDR1 WNHNN, CDR2 SYGVQD (reference sequence). The V and J ends lost 2 bases and 7 bases respectively, with 15 bases between them. The CDR3 is 14 residues long. The CDR3 loop reads CASSEETGLGEQYF. In DNA, the CDR3 is TGCGCCAGCAGTGAGGAGACAGGATTGGGAGAGCAGTACTTC.

The chain joins TRBV28 to TRBJ2-2; D is undetermined. Between the trimmed V and J ends, which lost 7 bases and 0 bases, there was a span of 9 bases. The CDR3 totals 14 residues. Germline CDR1 MDHEN, CDR2 SYDVKM. The chain's CDR3 is CASNQISNTGELFF. For the CDR3, the DNA is TGTGCCAGCAATCAAATCTCGAACACCGGGGAGCTGTTTTTT.

The chain carries TRBV7-6 and TRBJ1-6; TRBD1 agrees at 9 bases. Germline CDR1 SGHVS, CDR2 FNYEAQ. V was clipped by 2 bases and J by 0 bases; unmatched bases: 11. CDR3 size: 20 residues. CDR3 sequence (DNA): TGTGCCAGCAGCTTATGGGTCGGACAGGGGCAGGGCTCCTATAATTCACCCCTCCACTTT. Translating it yields CASSLWVGQGQGSYNSPLHF.

V usage is TRBV2 and J usage is TRBJ2-7; a weak D match, TRBD2 (5 bases). Trimming took 9 bases from V and 7 from J, leaving 19 bases between them. This CDR3 has 13 amino acids. The V gene's germline CDR1 is SNHLY and CDR2 FYNNEI. The CDR3 region is CARKLIDTGEQYF. DNA of the CDR3: TGTGCCAGGAAACTAATTGATACGGGGGAGCAGTACTTC.

This clone was seen once. The V and J genes are TRBV27 and TRBJ2-7; 7 bases line up with TRBD2. The CDR3 has 15 amino acids. With V trimmed by 5 bases and J by 2 bases, 9 bases remained unmatched. CDR1 and CDR2 from the germline V gene are MNHEY and SMNVEV (reference sequence). CDR3 bases: TGTGCCAGCAGTACCTCGGGGAGGGGCCCCTACGAGCAGTACTTC. Amino acids: CASSTSGRGPYEQYF.

This chain joins TRBV5-6 and TRBJ2-7; no definite D call. The V and J ends lost 4 bases and 0 bases respectively, with 11 bases between them. Germline-derived CDR1 and CDR2 are SGHDT and YYEEEE. The CDR3 consists of 14 residues. The CDR3 region is CASSPNWGSYEQYF. The DNA for the CDR3 is TGTGCCAGCAGCCCAAATTGGGGCTCCTACGAGCAGTACTTC.

This chain uses TRBV27 with TRBJ1-6, with TRBD1 matching over 8 bases. J gave up 10 bases and V 4 bases, and 6 bases lay outside the gene matches. The germline gives CDR1 MNHEY, CDR2 SMNVEV (reference sequence). CDR3 length equals 14 residues. CDR3 in amino acids: CASSWTGFRSPLHF. As DNA, the CDR3 is TGTGCCAGCAGTTGGACAGGGTTTAGGTCACCCCTCCACTTT.

This clone was observed once. The chain couples TRBV7-9 to TRBJ1-1; D not resolved. The CDR3 runs to 13 residues. The V end lost 5 bases, the J end lost 4 bases, and 11 bases lay between the germline ends. Germline values: CDR1 SEHNR, CDR2 FQNEAQ (reference sequence). The CDR3 bases are TGTGCCAGCAGCCCGACGGGAGGCACTGAAGCTTTCTTT. Encoded protein: CASSPTGGTEAFF.

V usage is TRBV7-6 and J usage is TRBJ2-3; 11 bases map to TRBD2. There are 16 residues in the CDR3. Unmatched junction bases numbered 11, after V lost 7 bases and J lost 5 bases. The germline V gene encodes CDR1 SGHVS and CDR2 FNYEAQ. CDR3 region: CASTRRLAGLQDTQYF. The DNA for the CDR3 is TGTGCCAGCACCAGAAGACTAGCGGGACTCCAAGATACGCAGTATTTT.

This clone was picked up one time. This chain uses TRBV5-6 with TRBJ2-2, with 8 bases fitting TRBD2. This CDR3 has 16 residues. V was pared by 0 bases and J by 1 base, with 2 bases of the junction left unmatched. Per germline, CDR1 SGHDT and CDR2 YYEEEE. The CDR3 is CASSLATSGNTGELFF. CDR3 bases: TGTGCCAGCAGCTTGGCAACTAGCGGGAACACCGGGGAGCTGTTTTTT.

CDR3 sequence: CASTIAGQANNYGYTF. CDR3 nucleotide sequence: TGTGCCAGCACTATCGCGGGACAGGCAAATAACTATGGCTACACCTTC. The genes are TRBV2 and TRBJ1-2; the match to TRBD1 covers 8 bases. The CDR3 contains 16 residues. J lost 1 base, V lost 7 bases, and 11 bases had no gene match. In germline, CDR1 is SNHLY, CDR2 FYNNEI.

V and J are TRBV27 and TRBJ2-3; 7 bases match TRBD1. V gave up 7 bases and J gave up 2 bases; unmatched junction bases: 9. Germline CDR1 reads MNHEY; CDR2 reads SMNVEV (reference sequence). This CDR3 is built from 15 residues. The CDR3 DNA is TGTGCCAGCAAACCCGAGACAGGGTACACAGATACGCAGTATTTT. Its translation: CASKPETGYTDTQYF.

The genes are TRBV6-5 and TRBJ1-1; D not resolved. The V gene's germline CDR1 is MNHEY and CDR2 SVGAGI. The V and J ends lost 2 bases and 6 bases respectively, with 10 bases between them. The CDR3 covers 13 residues. The CDR3 bases are TGTGCCAGCAGTTACATGGACGGCGCTGAAGCTTTCTTT. This codes for CASSYMDGAEAFF.